This T cell receptor beta chain comes out of a study of T cell changes during pregnancy in multiple sclerosis (dated by TCRdb to the late 2010s). Describing the broader study: Changes in the T cell repertoire over the course of pregnancy were examined in this study in women with multiple sclerosis.

About this clone: Its binding antigen is unknown. Base qualities are missing; no much larger clone stands one base away.

Counted from cysteine to phenylalanine, this CDR3 has 16 amino acids. Left in the record is the CDR3 DNA by itself, 48 bases read in frame from the first base. The germline V gene (reference sequence) yields LNHDA for CDR1 and SQIVND for CDR2. V loses 2 bases of germline sequence and J loses 7 bases, and the interval between the two ends is 18 bases. To prepare the library, the immunoSEQ multiplex PCR assay was applied. TCRdb stores this immuneACCESS table with in-frame sequences only. Part of the clones is absent; in the studies checked, under half of the shortfall reflects unresolved V genes, and no reason is known for the rest. The sample table holds 35,000 to 45,000 clones, of which more than 85% were seen once. The ten largest clones take up approximately 12% of the sample.

Recombination connected TRBV19 to TRBJ2-1; 5 matching bases give a weak D call of TRBD2. The receptor's source is a female donor with multiple sclerosis, enrolled in a pregnancy study. The sample was CD8+ T cells from peripheral blood mononuclear cells, taken in the first trimester of pregnancy. The DNA sequence follows: TGTGCCAGTAGTATATATCCTAGCTTGGGTCGGAATGAGCAGTTCTTC. Its protein product is CASSIYPSLGRNEQFF.